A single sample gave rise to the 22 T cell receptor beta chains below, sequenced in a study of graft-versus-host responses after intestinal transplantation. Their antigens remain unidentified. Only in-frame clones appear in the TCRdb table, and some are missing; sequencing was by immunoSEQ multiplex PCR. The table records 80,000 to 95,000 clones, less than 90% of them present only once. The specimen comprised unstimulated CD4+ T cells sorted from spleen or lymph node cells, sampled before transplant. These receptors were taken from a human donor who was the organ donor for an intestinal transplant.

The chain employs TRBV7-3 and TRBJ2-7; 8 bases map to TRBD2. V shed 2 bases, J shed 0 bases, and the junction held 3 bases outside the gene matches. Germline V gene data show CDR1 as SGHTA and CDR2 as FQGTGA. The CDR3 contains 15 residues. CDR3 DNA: TGTGCCAGCAGCTTAGGCGGGGGGAGCTCCTACGAGCAGTACTTC. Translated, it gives CASSLGGGSSYEQYF.

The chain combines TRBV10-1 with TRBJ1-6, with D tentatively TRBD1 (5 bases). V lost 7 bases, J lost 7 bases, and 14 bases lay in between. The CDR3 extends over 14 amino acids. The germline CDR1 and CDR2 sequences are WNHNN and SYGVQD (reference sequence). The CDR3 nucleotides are TGCGCCAGCACCACCGGGCCAGGGAATTCACCCCTCCACTTT. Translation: CASTTGPGNSPLHF.

The CDR3 is CASSSSRDRVVMGNTEAFF. The CDR3 coding sequence is TGCGCCAGCAGCAGTTCTCGGGACAGGGTAGTTATGGGGAACACTGAAGCTTTCTTT. The chain uses TRBV4-1 and TRBJ1-1, with 9 bases aligning to TRBD1. J gave up 1 base and V 5 bases, and 17 bases lay outside the gene matches. This CDR3 spans 19 amino acids. Germline loops: CDR1 MGHRA, CDR2 YSYEKL.

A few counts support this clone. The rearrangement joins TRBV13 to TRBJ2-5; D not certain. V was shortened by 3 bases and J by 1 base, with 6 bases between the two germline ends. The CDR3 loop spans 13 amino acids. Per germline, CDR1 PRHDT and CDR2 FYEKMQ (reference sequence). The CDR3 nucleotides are TGTGCCAGCAGCTTCCTAAGCCAAGAGACCCAGTACTTC. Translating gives CASSFLSQETQYF.

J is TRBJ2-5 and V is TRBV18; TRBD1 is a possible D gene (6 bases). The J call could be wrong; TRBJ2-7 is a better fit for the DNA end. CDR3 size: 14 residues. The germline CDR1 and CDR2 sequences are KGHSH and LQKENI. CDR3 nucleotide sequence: TGTGCCAGCTCACCCAGACAGGCCTGGGGCGAGCAGTACTTC. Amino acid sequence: CASSPRQAWGEQYF.

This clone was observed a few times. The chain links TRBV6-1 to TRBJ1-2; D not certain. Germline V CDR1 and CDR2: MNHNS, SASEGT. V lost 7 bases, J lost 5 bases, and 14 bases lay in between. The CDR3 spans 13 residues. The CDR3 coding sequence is TGTGCCAGCAATCCGGGTCTGTATTATGGCTACACCTTC. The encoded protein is CASNPGLYYGYTF.

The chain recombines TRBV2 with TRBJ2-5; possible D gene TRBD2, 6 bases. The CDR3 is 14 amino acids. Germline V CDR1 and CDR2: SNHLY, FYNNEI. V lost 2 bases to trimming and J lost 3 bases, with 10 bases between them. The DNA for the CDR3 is TGTGCCAGCAGTGAACAGGGAGGCGAAGAGACCCAGTACTTC. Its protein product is CASSEQGGEETQYF.

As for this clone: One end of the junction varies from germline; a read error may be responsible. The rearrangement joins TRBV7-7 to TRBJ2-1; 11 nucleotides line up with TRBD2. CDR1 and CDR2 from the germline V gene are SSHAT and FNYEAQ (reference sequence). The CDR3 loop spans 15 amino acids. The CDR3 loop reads CASSLRLAGYNEQFF. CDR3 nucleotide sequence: TGTGCTAGCAGCCTAAGACTAGCGGGATACAATGAGCAGTTCTTC.

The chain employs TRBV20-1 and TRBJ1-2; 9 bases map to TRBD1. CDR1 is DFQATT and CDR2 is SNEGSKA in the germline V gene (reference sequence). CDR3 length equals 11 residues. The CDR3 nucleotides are TGCATGATCGGGACAGGGTATGGCTACACCTTC. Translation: CMIGTGYGYTF.

The CDR3 protein is CAISETLAGFSAFF. DNA for the CDR3: TGTGCCATCAGTGAGACCCTGGCGGGCTTTTCAGCTTTCTTT. V is TRBV10-3 and J is TRBJ1-1; D is undetermined. V was cut by 2 bases and J by 10 bases, with 17 bases left in between. Germline CDR1 reads ENHRY; CDR2 reads SYGVKD. CDR3 length: 14 amino acids.

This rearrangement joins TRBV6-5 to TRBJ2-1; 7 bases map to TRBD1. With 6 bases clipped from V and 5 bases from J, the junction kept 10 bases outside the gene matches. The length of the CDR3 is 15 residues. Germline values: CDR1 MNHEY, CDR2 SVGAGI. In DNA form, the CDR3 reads TGTGCCAGCAGGTTCGACAGGGACCGGAACAATGAGCAGTTCTTC. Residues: CASRFDRDRNNEQFF.

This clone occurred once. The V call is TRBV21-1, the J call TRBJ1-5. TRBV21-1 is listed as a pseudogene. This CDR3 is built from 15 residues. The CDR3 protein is CASSKARRARQPQHF. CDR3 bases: TGTGCCAGCAGCAAAGCGCGACGAGCGAGGCAGCCCCAGCATTTT.

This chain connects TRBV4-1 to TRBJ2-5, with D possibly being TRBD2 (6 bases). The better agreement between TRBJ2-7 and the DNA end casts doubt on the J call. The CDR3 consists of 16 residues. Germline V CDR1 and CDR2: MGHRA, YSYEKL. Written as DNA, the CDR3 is TGCGCCAGCAGCCAAGGTCTCGCGGGGACCATTTACGAGCAGTACTTC. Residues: CASSQGLAGTIYEQYF.

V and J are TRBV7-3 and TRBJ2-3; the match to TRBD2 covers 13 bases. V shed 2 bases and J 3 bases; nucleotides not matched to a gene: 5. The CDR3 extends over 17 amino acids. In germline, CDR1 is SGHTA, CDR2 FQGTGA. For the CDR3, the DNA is TGTGCCAGCAGCTTACAGGCGGGACTAGCGGGGACAGATACGCAGTATTTT. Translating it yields CASSLQAGLAGTDTQYF.

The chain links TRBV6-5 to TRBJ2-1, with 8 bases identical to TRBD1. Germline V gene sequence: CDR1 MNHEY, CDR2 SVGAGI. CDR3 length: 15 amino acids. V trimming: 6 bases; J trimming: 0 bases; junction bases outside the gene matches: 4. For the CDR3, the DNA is TGTGCCAGCAGAACAGGGGGAAGCTCCTACAATGAGCAGTTCTTC. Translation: CASRTGGSSYNEQFF.

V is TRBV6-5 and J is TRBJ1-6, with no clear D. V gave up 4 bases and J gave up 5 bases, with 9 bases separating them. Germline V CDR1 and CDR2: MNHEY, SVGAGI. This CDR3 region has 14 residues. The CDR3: CASSSPTDNSPLHF. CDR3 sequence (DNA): TGTGCCAGCAGTTCCCCGACTGATAATTCACCCCTCCACTTT.

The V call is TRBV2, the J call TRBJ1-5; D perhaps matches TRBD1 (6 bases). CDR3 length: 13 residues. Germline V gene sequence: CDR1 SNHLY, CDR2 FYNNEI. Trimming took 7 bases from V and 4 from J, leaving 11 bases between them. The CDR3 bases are TGTGCCAGCAACCGACAGGTGAATCAGCCCCAGCATTTT. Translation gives CASNRQVNQPQHF.

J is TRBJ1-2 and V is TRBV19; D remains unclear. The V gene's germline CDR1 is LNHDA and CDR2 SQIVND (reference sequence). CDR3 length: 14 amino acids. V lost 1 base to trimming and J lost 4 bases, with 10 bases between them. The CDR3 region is CASSIGGGSYGYTF. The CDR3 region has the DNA TGTGCCAGTAGTATAGGGGGAGGAAGCTATGGCTACACCTTC.

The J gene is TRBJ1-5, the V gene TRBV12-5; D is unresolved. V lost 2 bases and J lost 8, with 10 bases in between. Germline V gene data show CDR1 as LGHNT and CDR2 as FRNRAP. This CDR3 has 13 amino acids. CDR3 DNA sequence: TGTGCTAGTGGTTTGTTCTGGTCGGAGCCCCAGCATTTT. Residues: CASGLFWSEPQHF.

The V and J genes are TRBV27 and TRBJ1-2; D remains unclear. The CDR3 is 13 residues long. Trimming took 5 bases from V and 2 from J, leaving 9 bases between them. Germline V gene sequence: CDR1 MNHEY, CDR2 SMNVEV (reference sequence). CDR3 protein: CASSRTNNYGYTF. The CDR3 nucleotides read TGTGCCAGCAGTCGAACAAACAACTATGGCTACACCTTC.

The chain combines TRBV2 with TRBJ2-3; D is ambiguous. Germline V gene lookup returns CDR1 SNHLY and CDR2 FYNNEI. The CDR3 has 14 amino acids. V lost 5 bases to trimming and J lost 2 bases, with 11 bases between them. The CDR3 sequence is CASSLTKITDTQYF. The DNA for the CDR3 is TGTGCCAGCAGTCTCACAAAGATCACAGATACGCAGTATTTT.

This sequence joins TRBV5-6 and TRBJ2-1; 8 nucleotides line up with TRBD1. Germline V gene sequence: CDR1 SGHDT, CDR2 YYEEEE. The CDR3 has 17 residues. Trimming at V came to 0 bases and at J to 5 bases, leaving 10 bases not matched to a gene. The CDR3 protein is CASSLVSAGGYHNEQFF. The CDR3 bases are TGTGCCAGCAGCTTGGTTTCGGCAGGGGGCTACCACAATGAGCAGTTCTTC.